Shown below are 2 T cell receptor beta chains from a single sample sequenced in a study of T cells in Graves' hyperthyroidism and ophthalmopathy. Using RNA transcripts as the source, TCR beta CDR3 regions were amplified. HTBI primers were employed in a first-round RT-PCR of the TCR CDR3. MiXCR, applied by TCRdb to the multiplex PCR reads, yields one record per CDR3 protein. Of approximately 570,000 distinct CDR3 sequences listed, approximately 20% are singletons. The sequencing input was blood. These TCRs come from a man aged 40-49 years with Graves' ophthalmopathy.

The CDR3: CATSDGDRGERDGYTF. CDR3 in DNA: TGTGCCACCAGTGATGGGGACAGGGGAGAGAGAGATGGCTACACCTTC. This chain joins TRBV24-1 and TRBJ1-2, with 10 bases identical to TRBD1. Germline CDR1 KGHDR, CDR2 SFDVKD. This CDR3 contains 16 residues. V was pared by 3 bases and J by 6 bases, with 9 bases of the junction left unmatched.

The sample holds a few counts of this clonotype. J is TRBJ1-5 and V is TRBV20-1; D might be TRBD1 (6 bases). This CDR3 is 15 amino acids long. Per the germline V gene, CDR1 is DFQATT and CDR2 is SNEGSKA (reference sequence). V lost 0 bases, J lost 5 bases, and 14 bases lay in between. The CDR3: CSARERGGGDQPQHF. Written as DNA, the CDR3 is TGCAGTGCTAGAGAGAGAGGGGGGGGAGATCAGCCCCAGCATTTT.